The clone carrying this T cell receptor (beta chain) was detected once. Participants came from some 26 US areas, aged roughly 18 to 89 years. Cohort placement rested on clinical history that participants reported themselves. Original data processing: Quantification of nucleated cells was approximated via reference gene primer amplification. Clones were read by immunoSEQ multiplex PCR, and TCRdb kept only the in-frame ones, dropping some. The V and J calls and clone size come from that table; D and trimming were worked out from the DNA. The sample records over 200,000 clones, approximately 90% being singletons. The sample belongs to a study of blood T cell repertoires in COVID-19. Study-level information: T cells, B-cell-depleted T cells, or PBMCs supplied cDNA or gDNA.

Trimming stripped 6 bases from V and 6 bases from J, with 17 bases between. CDR3 length: 14 amino acids. Germline-derived CDR1 and CDR2 are MNHEY and SVGAGI. This rearrangement joins TRBV6-5 to TRBJ2-5; D is perhaps TRBD2 (5 bases). The receptor comes from a woman aged 40 to 50 with acute COVID-19. Material for sequencing was PBMCs or T cells enriched from blood (not recorded which). DNA of the CDR3: TGTGCCAGCAGCGAGTCGTGGACTGCGAAGACCCAGTACTTC. Translating gives CASSESWTAKTQYF.